This TCR beta chain was identified during a study of identical twins. The study's findings and limits: Within cord blood, abundant beta clonotypes carried fewer insertions, but memory repertoires showed no such trend. There is a chance that invariant MAIT and iNKT cells partially muddied zero-insertion analyses.

Trimming stripped 0 bases from V and 1 base from J, with 9 bases between. Germline V gives CDR1 LGHNA, CDR2 YSLEER. The CDR3 extends over 15 amino acids. TCRdb re-called the 5' RACE reads through MiXCR, storing one row per CDR3 protein. Altogether roughly 750,000 distinct CDR3 sequences are present, approximately 22% being singletons, with the ten largest covering more than 4%. As for this clonotype: Its specificity is not known.

These same records also appear under a second study, on T cells expressing NK-cell markers. That work adds: It was sorted CD3+CD56-NKG2C+, CD3+CD56+NKG2C- and CD3+CD56+NKG2C+ T cells that provided the TCR beta repertoires. The eight sequenced donors comprised seven who were HCMV-seropositive and one who was seronegative.

Sequencing input: PBMCs. This receptor was taken from a young woman in good health. The chain uses TRBV4-3 and TRBJ2-5, with D maybe TRBD1 (5 bases). The CDR3 is CASSQERTPQETQYF. In DNA form, the CDR3 reads TGCGCCAGCAGCCAAGAACGGACACCCCAAGAGACCCAGTACTTC.